Listed here are 14 T cell receptor beta chains from one sample, sequenced in a study of cytomegalovirus exposure and HLA in healthy donors (dated by TCRdb to 2016 to 2017). Library generation was performed with the immunoSEQ multiplex PCR assay. For the multiplex PCR, a mixture combining 60 forward primers for TCR Vbeta segments and 13 reverse primers for TCR Jbeta segments was used. The table was pulled from immuneACCESS by TCRdb, which kept in-frame rearrangements only. Such tables lose some clones; where checked, under half of the loss comes from unresolved V genes, and the rest has no known cause. The table of this sample itemizes 96,000 or so clones. About 6% of the sample comes from the top ten. The source material was PBMCs. Every receptor here comes from a girl under 18 in good health and CMV-seropositive.

The chain links TRBV4-3 to TRBJ1-6; D ambiguous. The V end was cut by 0 bases, the J end by 9 bases, with 9 bases between. Germline V lookup: CDR1 LGHNA, CDR2 YSLEER. The CDR3 loop spans 14 amino acids. The CDR3 DNA sequence: TGCGCCAGCAGCCAAGATACTAACGGTTCACCCCTCCACTTT. Residues: CASSQDTNGSPLHF.

CDR3 nucleotide sequence: TGCGCCAGCAGCTATCCAGGGGGCGCGAACACTGAAGCTTTCTTT. Translated: CASSYPGGANTEAFF. The chain employs TRBV4-1 and TRBJ1-1, with 8 bases matching TRBD1. V shed 5 bases and J 1 base; nucleotides not matched to a gene: 6. Per germline, CDR1 MGHRA and CDR2 YSYEKL. The CDR3 is 15 residues long.

The chain is built from TRBV13 and TRBJ1-2; TRBD1 might be the D (6 bases). Germline CDR1 PRHDT, CDR2 FYEKMQ (reference sequence). The V end lost 6 bases, the J end lost 0 bases, and 17 bases lay between the germline ends. The CDR3 totals 16 residues. Here the CDR3 DNA reads TGTGCCAGCAGTTCCGGGACACTAGAAGCTAACTATGGCTACACCTTC. The encoded protein is CASSSGTLEANYGYTF.

The J gene is TRBJ2-3, the V gene TRBV10-3; TRBD1 might be the D (5 bases). The CDR3 loop spans 12 amino acids. V lost 4 bases and J 5 bases, leaving 7 bases between the germline ends. Germline V gene lookup returns CDR1 ENHRY and CDR2 SYGVKD. The CDR3 protein is CAISATGDTQYF. The CDR3 bases are TGTGCCATCAGTGCCACAGGAGATACGCAGTATTTT.

The chain couples TRBV9 to TRBJ2-3, with TRBD2 as a possible D gene (6 bases). Germline-derived CDR1 and CDR2 are SGDLS and YYNGEE. The CDR3 is 15 residues long. V was cut by 3 bases and J by 6 bases, with 17 bases left in between. DNA for the CDR3: TGTGCCAGCAGCGCCCCGGAGGTTGGAGGGGATACGCAGTATTTT. Protein product: CASSAPEVGGDTQYF. Variable domain in full (rest from reference TRBV9 and TRBJ2-3): DSGVTQTPKHLITATGQRVTLRCSPRSGDLSVYWYQQSLDQGLQFLIQYYNGEERAKGNILERFSAQQFPDLHSELNLSSLELGDSALYFCASSAPEVGGDTQYFGPGTRLTVL.

The gene calls are TRBV9 and TRBJ2-2, with 7 bases lining up with TRBD1. The V gene end was trimmed by 3 bases and the J gene end by 7 bases; junction bases not matched to a gene: 6. Germline CDR1 is SGDLS and CDR2 is YYNGEE. The CDR3 runs to 14 residues. CDR3 sequence (DNA): TGTGCCAGCAGCGAAAGACAGGGTGTCGGGGAGCTGTTTTTT. It codes for CASSERQGVGELFF.

The chain joins TRBV4-3 to TRBJ2-7, with TRBD2 matching over 9 bases. V shed 0 bases and J 5 bases; nucleotides not matched to a gene: 8. CDR3 size: 16 residues. The germline V gene encodes CDR1 LGHNA and CDR2 YSLEER. The CDR3 DNA sequence: TGCGCCAGCAGCCAAGAAACCCTAGCGGGGCTCGACGAGCAGTACTTC. Amino acids: CASSQETLAGLDEQYF.

The chain carries TRBV5-1 and TRBJ1-2; D unclear. With 0 bases removed from V and 8 bases from J, the gap between germline ends came to 14 bases. This CDR3 comprises 14 residues. Germline V gene sequence: CDR1 SGHRS, CDR2 YFSETQ. The CDR3 spells CASSLVRSEGGYTF. In DNA, the CDR3 is TGCGCCAGCAGCTTGGTTCGCTCCGAGGGAGGCTACACCTTC.

The CDR3 loop reads CSGEQDSGEQYF. As DNA, the CDR3 is TGCAGCGGGGAACAGGATTCCGGCGAGCAGTACTTC. The chain recombines TRBV29-1 with TRBJ2-7; D might be TRBD1 (5 bases). CDR1 and CDR2 from the germline V gene are SQVTM and ANQGSEA. CDR3 length: 12 amino acids. The V end was cut by 7 bases, the J end by 6 bases, with 16 bases between.

The chain recombines TRBV29-1 with TRBJ2-3; a weak D match, TRBD2 (6 bases). Germline CDR1 and CDR2: SQVTM and ANQGSEA. This CDR3 is built from 14 residues. V was cut by 5 bases and J by 2 bases, with 14 bases left in between. The CDR3 region has the DNA TGCAGCGTTATCGGGGACTCCCTCACAGATACGCAGTATTTT. The encoded protein is CSVIGDSLTDTQYF.

This chain joins TRBV15 and TRBJ1-1; 8 bases line up with TRBD1. CDR1 and CDR2 from the germline V gene are LNHNV and YYDKDF (reference sequence). J lost 0 bases, V lost 5 bases, and 5 bases had no gene match. The CDR3 contains 15 residues. The CDR3 spells CATSSWTGMNTEAFF. CDR3 nucleotides: TGTGCCACCAGCTCCTGGACAGGGATGAACACTGAAGCTTTCTTT.

The chain is built from TRBV7-2 and TRBJ2-7; 10 bases line up with TRBD2. Trimming removed 6 bases from V and 2 bases from J; junction bases left unmatched: 19. The V gene's germline CDR1 is SGHTA and CDR2 FQGNSA. This CDR3 is 19 amino acids long. CDR3: CASSHAGSATSGLTYEQYF. The CDR3 nucleotides read TGTGCCAGCAGTCACGCCGGAAGTGCGACTAGCGGGTTAACCTACGAGCAGTACTTC.

This rearrangement joins TRBV30 to TRBJ1-2; maybe TRBD1 (5 bases). The CDR3 runs to 12 residues. The V end was cut by 4 bases, the J end by 8 bases, with 14 bases between. Germline V gives CDR1 GTSNPN, CDR2 SVGIG (reference sequence). DNA of the CDR3: TGTGCCTGGACCCCGGGGGAGCGGGGCTACACCTTC. Protein product: CAWTPGERGYTF.

The V call is TRBV27, the J call TRBJ1-1; 7 bases align to TRBD1. V dropped 3 bases and J dropped 0; count of bases not matched to a gene: 7. This CDR3 is built from 16 residues. Germline CDR1 is MNHEY and CDR2 is SMNVEV (reference sequence). The CDR3 here is CASSLLWDSLNTEAFF. CDR3 nucleotide sequence: TGTGCCAGCAGTTTGCTCTGGGACAGCCTGAACACTGAAGCTTTCTTT.